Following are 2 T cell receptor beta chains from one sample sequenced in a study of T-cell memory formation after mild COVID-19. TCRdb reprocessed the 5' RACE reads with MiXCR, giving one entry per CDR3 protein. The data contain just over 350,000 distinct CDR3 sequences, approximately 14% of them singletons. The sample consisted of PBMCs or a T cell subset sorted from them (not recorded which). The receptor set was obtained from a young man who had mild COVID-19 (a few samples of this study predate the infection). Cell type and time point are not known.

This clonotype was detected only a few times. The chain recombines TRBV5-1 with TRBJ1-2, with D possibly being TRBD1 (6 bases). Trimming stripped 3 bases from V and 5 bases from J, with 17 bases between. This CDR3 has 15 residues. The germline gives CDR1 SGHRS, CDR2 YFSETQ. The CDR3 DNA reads TGCGCCAGCAGCTCCATGGGGGGCGTAGAATATGGCTACACCTTC. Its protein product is CASSSMGGVEYGYTF.

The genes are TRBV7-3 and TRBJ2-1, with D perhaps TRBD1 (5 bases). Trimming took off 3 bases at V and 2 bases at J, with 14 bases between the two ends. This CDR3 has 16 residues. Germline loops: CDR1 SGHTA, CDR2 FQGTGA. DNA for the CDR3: TGTGCCAGCAGCTTCGGACACGTAAGTCCCTACAATGAGCAGTTCTTC. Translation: CASSFGHVSPYNEQFF.